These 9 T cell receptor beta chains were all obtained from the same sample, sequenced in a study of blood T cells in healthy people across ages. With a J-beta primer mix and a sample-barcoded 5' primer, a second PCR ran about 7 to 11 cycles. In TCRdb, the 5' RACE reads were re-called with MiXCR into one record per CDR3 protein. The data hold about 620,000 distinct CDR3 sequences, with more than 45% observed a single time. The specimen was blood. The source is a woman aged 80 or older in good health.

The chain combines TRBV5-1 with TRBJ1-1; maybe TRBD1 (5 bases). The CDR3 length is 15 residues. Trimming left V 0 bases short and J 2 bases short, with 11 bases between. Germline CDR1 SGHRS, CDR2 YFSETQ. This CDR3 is CASSLDRGRNTEAFF. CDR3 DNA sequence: TGCGCCAGCAGCTTGGACCGGGGGAGAAACACTGAAGCTTTCTTT.

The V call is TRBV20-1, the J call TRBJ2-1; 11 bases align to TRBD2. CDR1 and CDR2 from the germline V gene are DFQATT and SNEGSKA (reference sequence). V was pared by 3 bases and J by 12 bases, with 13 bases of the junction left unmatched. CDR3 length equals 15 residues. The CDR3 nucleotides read TGCAGTGCTAGTTTGGTGGCTAGCGGGAGGTTCGGGCAGTTCTTC. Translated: CSASLVASGRFGQFF.

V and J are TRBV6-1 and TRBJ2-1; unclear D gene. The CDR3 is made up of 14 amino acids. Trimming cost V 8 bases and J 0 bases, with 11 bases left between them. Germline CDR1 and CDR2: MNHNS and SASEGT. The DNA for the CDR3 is TGTGCCAGCGTCCAGCTTAGCTCCTACAATGAGCAGTTCTTC. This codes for CASVQLSSYNEQFF.

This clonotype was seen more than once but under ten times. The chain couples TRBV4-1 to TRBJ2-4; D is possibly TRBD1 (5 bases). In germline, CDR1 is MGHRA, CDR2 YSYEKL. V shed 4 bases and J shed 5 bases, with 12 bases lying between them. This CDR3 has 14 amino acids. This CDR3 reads CASSLQTRENIQYF. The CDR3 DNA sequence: TGCGCCAGCAGCCTTCAGACCAGGGAAAACATTCAGTACTTC.

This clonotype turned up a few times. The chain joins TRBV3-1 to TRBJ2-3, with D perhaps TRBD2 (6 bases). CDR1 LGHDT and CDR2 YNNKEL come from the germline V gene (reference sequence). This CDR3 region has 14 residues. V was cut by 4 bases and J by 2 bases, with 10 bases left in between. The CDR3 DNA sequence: TGTGCCAGCAGCCGGGGGGATCTCACAGATACGCAGTATTTT. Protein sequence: CASSRGDLTDTQYF.

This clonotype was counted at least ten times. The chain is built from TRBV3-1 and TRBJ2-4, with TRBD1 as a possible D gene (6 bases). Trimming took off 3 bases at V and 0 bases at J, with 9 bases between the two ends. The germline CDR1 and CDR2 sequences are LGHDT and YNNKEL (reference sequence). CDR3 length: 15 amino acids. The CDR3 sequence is CASSQDSLAKNIQYF. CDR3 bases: TGTGCCAGCAGCCAGGACAGTTTAGCCAAAAACATTCAGTACTTC.

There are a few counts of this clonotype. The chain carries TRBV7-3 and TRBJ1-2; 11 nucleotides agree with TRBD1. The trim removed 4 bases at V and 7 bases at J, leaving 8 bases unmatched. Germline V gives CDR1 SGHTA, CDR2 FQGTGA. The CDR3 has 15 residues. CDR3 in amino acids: CASSYGQGAEAGYTF. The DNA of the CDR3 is TGTGCCAGCAGCTACGGACAGGGGGCGGAGGCTGGCTACACCTTC.

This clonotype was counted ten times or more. CDR3 sequence reads: CASSQGLAGFTDTQYF. The CDR3 nucleotides read TGTGCCAGCAGCCAGGGACTAGCGGGATTCACAGATACGCAGTATTTT. The chain is built from TRBV7-3 and TRBJ2-3; 13 positions agree with TRBD2. J was trimmed by 2 bases and V by 5 bases; bases with no gene match: 4. Germline CDR1 reads SGHTA; CDR2 reads FQGTGA. This CDR3 comprises 16 residues.

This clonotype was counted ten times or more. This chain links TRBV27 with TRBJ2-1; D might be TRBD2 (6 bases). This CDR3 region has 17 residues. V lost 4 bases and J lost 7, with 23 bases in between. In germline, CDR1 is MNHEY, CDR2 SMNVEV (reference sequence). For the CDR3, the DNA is TGTGCCAGCAGTTCGGGTGGGGCGGGGTTGCTGTCGAATGAGCAGTTCTTC. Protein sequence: CASSSGGAGLLSNEQFF.